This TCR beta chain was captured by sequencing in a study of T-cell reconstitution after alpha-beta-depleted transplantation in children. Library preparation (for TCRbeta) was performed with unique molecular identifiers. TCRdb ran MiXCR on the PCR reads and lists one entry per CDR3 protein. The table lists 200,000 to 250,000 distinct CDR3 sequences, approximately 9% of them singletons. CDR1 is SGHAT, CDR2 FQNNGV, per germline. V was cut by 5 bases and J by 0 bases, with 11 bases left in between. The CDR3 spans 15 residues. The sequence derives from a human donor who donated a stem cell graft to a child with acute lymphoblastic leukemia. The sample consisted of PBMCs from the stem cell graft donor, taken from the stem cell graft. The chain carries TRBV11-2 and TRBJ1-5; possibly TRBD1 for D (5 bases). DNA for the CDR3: TGTGCCAGCAGCGACGGGACGGATAGCAATCAGCCCCAGCATTTT. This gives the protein CASSDGTDSNQPQHF.